A single TCR beta chain is shown here with its context. The antigen is unknown. MiXCR was run by TCRdb on the reads, yielding one entry per CDR3 protein. This sample yields 400,000 to 600,000 distinct CDR3 sequences, of which about 42% are seen a single time; approximately 40% belongs to the top ten. This entry is derived from a study of T cell repertoires in cytomegalovirus infection. CDR3 length equals 16 residues. The germline V gene encodes CDR1 SEHNR and CDR2 FQNEAQ (reference sequence). The V gene lost 6 bases and the J gene lost 0 bases, with 18 bases spanning the gap. The rearrangement joins TRBV7-9 to TRBJ2-7; weak D call: TRBD2 (5 bases). The sequenced sample was cultured PBMCs, obtained from culture after CMV antigen stimulation. This TCR derives from a human donor in good health (CMV status not recorded). Some clones in this sample may be carry-over from other donors' samples. The CDR3 reads CASRPFGDQSSYEQYF. The DNA of the CDR3 is TGTGCCAGCAGACCCTTCGGGGATCAGAGCTCCTACGAGCAGTACTTC.